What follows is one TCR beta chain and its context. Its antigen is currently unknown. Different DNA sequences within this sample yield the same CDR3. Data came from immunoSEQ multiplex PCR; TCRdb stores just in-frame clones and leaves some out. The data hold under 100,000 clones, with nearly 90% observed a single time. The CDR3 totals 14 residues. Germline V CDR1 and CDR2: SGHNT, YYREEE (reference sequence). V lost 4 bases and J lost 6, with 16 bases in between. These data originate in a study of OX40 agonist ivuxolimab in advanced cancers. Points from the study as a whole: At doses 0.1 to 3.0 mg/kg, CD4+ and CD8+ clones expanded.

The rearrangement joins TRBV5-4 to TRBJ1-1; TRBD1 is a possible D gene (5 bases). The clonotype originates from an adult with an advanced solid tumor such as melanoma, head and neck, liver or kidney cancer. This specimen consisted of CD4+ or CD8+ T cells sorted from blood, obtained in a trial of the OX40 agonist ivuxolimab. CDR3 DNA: TGTGCCAGCAGCAGGGACGGGGTGGTGCCTGAAGCTTTCTTT. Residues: CASSRDGVVPEAFF.